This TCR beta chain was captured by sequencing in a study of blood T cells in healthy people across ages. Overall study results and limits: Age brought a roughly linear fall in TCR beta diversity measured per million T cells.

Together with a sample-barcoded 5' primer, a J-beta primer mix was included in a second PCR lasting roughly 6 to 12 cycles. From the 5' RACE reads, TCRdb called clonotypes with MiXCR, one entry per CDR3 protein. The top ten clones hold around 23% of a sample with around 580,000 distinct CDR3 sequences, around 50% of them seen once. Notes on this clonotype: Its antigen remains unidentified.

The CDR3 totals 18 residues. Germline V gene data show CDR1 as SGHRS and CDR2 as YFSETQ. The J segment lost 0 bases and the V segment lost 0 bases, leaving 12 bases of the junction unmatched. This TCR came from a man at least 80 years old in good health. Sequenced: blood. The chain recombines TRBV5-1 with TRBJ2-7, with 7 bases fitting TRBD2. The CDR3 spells CASSLDPVGSGVSYEQYF. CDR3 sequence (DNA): TGCGCCAGCAGCTTGGATCCGGTTGGCAGCGGGGTCTCCTACGAGCAGTACTTC.